Listed here are 16 T cell receptor beta chains from one sample, sequenced in a study of beta chain features in type 1 diabetes. Study-wide results and caveats: Researchers report that Type 1 diabetes patients had moderately but significantly shorter TCRB CDR3s across all four CD4+ subsets.

The sequenced template was cDNA made from the entire isolated RNA. Generated by immunoSEQ multiplex PCR, the TCRdb table keeps only in-frame clones and is missing some. The sample consists of approximately 250,000 clones, about 24% of them appearing once. No antigens are known for them. What was sequenced was naive CD4+ T cells from blood. The receptors were sampled from a woman aged 30 to 39 with type 1 diabetes.

There are a few counts of this clone. V gene TRBV5-1 combines with J gene TRBJ2-1; D is perhaps TRBD2 (5 bases). This CDR3 is built from 18 residues. Germline CDR1 and CDR2: SGHRS and YFSETQ. Trimming cost V 4 bases and J 8 bases, with 28 bases left between them. In DNA form, the CDR3 reads TGCGCCAGCAGCCCGCAAACAAGCTATGTTGGAGGCGACGATGAGCAGTTCTTC. The encoded protein is CASSPQTSYVGGDDEQFF.

The chain joins TRBV6-5 to TRBJ2-5; possibly TRBD1 for D (6 bases). There are 14 residues in the CDR3. Germline-derived CDR1 and CDR2 are MNHEY and SVGAGI. V lost 6 bases, J lost 0 bases, and 11 bases lay in between. The CDR3 sequence is CASSSGQNQETQYF. The CDR3 DNA reads as TGTGCCAGCAGCTCCGGACAGAACCAAGAGACCCAGTACTTC.

The J gene is TRBJ2-7, the V gene TRBV4-2, with 7 nucleotides matching TRBD2. V lost 1 base, J lost 4 bases, and 7 bases stayed unmatched. The CDR3 covers 15 residues. In germline, CDR1 is LGHNA, CDR2 YNFKEQ. DNA for the CDR3: TGTGCCAGCAGCCAAGGTTCGGGAGGCCGGTACGAGCAGTACTTC. It codes for CASSQGSGGRYEQYF.

V and J are TRBV9 and TRBJ2-3; TRBD2 aligns across 8 bases. Germline V gene lookup returns CDR1 SGDLS and CDR2 YYNGEE. There are 16 residues in the CDR3. With V trimmed by 2 bases and J by 0 bases, 5 bases remained unmatched. The CDR3 reads CASSVGLADSTDTQYF. The DNA for the CDR3 is TGTGCCAGCAGCGTCGGACTAGCAGATAGCACAGATACGCAGTATTTT. Looking up the rest from reference TRBV9 and TRBJ2-3 gives the full variable domain: DSGVTQTPKHLITATGQRVTLRCSPRSGDLSVYWYQQSLDQGLQFLIQYYNGEERAKGNILERFSAQQFPDLHSELNLSSLELGDSALYFCASSVGLADSTDTQYFGPGTRLTVL.

The V gene is TRBV11-2, the J gene TRBJ1-5, with no clear D. The CDR3 runs to 13 residues. The germline gives CDR1 SGHAT, CDR2 FQNNGV. With 1 base removed from V and 4 bases from J, the gap between germline ends came to 5 bases. This CDR3 reads CASSLARNQPQHF. The CDR3 coding sequence is TGTGCCAGCAGCTTAGCCAGGAATCAGCCCCAGCATTTT.

This clone came up a few times. The chain uses TRBV11-2 and TRBJ2-5; 8 nucleotides align to TRBD2. Germline assignment: CDR1 SGHAT and CDR2 FQNNGV. The CDR3 spans 15 residues. The V gene end was trimmed by 3 bases and the J gene end by 5 bases; junction bases not matched to a gene: 8. CDR3 loop: CASSLSGRPGETQYF. The CDR3 DNA follows: TGTGCCAGCAGCTTGAGCGGGAGACCGGGTGAGACCCAGTACTTC. Together with reference TRBV11-2 and TRBJ2-5, the CDR3 gives the full variable domain: EAGVAQSPRYKIIEKRQSVAFWCNPISGHATLYWYQQILGQGPKLLIQFQNNGVVDDSQLPKDRFSAERLKGVDSTLKIQPAKLEDSAVYLCASSLSGRPGETQYFGPGTRLLVL.

V usage is TRBV19 and J usage is TRBJ1-4; 9 positions agree with TRBD1. With 1 base clipped from V and 5 bases from J, the junction kept 5 bases outside the gene matches. The CDR3 loop spans 16 amino acids. Germline V lookup: CDR1 LNHDA, CDR2 SQIVND (reference sequence). CDR3 amino acids: CASSIARDRENEKLFF. The CDR3 region has the DNA TGTGCCAGTAGTATAGCCCGGGACAGGGAAAATGAAAAACTGTTTTTT.

The chain joins TRBV7-9 to TRBJ2-5; D is ambiguous. Germline CDR1 reads SEHNR; CDR2 reads FQNEAQ (reference sequence). V was shortened by 4 bases and J by 3 bases, with 6 bases between the two germline ends. The CDR3 consists of 12 residues. In DNA form, the CDR3 reads TGTGCCAGCAGCTGGGCCGAAGAGACCCAGTACTTC. It codes for CASSWAEETQYF.

This clone was observed a handful of times. An end of the junction does not agree with germline; a read error may underlie this. The CDR3 DNA sequence: TGTGCTAGCAGCTTAGGACTAGCGGGGGAGACCCAGTACTTC. Residues: CASSLGLAGETQYF. J is TRBJ2-5 and V is TRBV7-7, with TRBD2 identical over 12 bases. The CDR3 extends over 14 amino acids. The germline CDR1 and CDR2 sequences are SSHAT and FNYEAQ (reference sequence).

J is TRBJ2-7 and V is TRBV11-2, with 7 bases fitting TRBD2. V was pared by 3 bases and J by 4 bases, with 6 bases of the junction left unmatched. There are 14 residues in the CDR3. CDR1 is SGHAT and CDR2 is FQNNGV in the germline V gene. The DNA of the CDR3 is TGTGCCAGCAGCTTGGCTAGCGGCCCGTACGAGCAGTACTTC. Translation gives CASSLASGPYEQYF. Using reference TRBV11-2 and TRBJ2-7 for the parts outside the CDR3, the full variable domain is EAGVAQSPRYKIIEKRQSVAFWCNPISGHATLYWYQQILGQGPKLLIQFQNNGVVDDSQLPKDRFSAERLKGVDSTLKIQPAKLEDSAVYLCASSLASGPYEQYFGPGTRLTVT.

This clone has a handful of counts. The chain links TRBV9 to TRBJ2-5; 8 positions agree with TRBD2. J was trimmed by 2 bases and V by 2 bases; bases with no gene match: 2. Germline V gene data show CDR1 as SGDLS and CDR2 as YYNGEE. This CDR3 contains 14 residues. CDR3 DNA sequence: TGTGCCAGCAGCGTTAGCGGGGTGCAAGAGACCCAGTACTTC. Its translation: CASSVSGVQETQYF. Based on the CDR3 plus reference TRBV9 and TRBJ2-5, the full variable domain is DSGVTQTPKHLITATGQRVTLRCSPRSGDLSVYWYQQSLDQGLQFLIQYYNGEERAKGNILERFSAQQFPDLHSELNLSSLELGDSALYFCASSVSGVQETQYFGPGTRLLVL.

The V call is TRBV4-1, the J call TRBJ2-1; 8 bases align to TRBD2. This CDR3 is built from 14 residues. J was trimmed by 9 bases and V by 2 bases; bases with no gene match: 6. Germline V gene lookup returns CDR1 MGHRA and CDR2 YSYEKL. CDR3 amino acids: CASSQPGTSSEQFF. In DNA form, the CDR3 reads TGCGCCAGCAGCCAACCAGGGACTAGTAGTGAGCAGTTCTTC.

This chain links TRBV30 with TRBJ1-5, with D uncertain. The CDR3 is made up of 13 amino acids. From germline, CDR1 is GTSNPN and CDR2 SVGIG (reference sequence). The V and J ends lost 1 base and 5 bases respectively, with 9 bases between them. The CDR3 loop reads CAWSAGLYQPQHF. In DNA, the CDR3 is TGTGCCTGGAGTGCGGGGTTGTATCAGCCCCAGCATTTT.

This clone was observed a single time. The V gene is TRBV5-1, the J gene TRBJ2-2, with D possibly being TRBD2 (5 bases). Germline V gene lookup returns CDR1 SGHRS and CDR2 YFSETQ. This CDR3 has 15 residues. V was pared by 5 bases and J by 2 bases, with 13 bases between. The CDR3 DNA reads as TGCGCCAGCAGGTTGAGGACTCTTAACACCGGGGAGCTGTTTTTT. It specifies CASRLRTLNTGELFF.

This chain links TRBV9 with TRBJ2-5; D uncertain. This CDR3 has 14 residues. The germline V gene encodes CDR1 SGDLS and CDR2 YYNGEE. Trimming shortened V by 4 bases and J by 0 bases, and 10 bases separated the two germline ends. The chain's CDR3 is CASSPRNYQETQYF. For the CDR3, the DNA is TGTGCCAGCAGCCCCCGAAACTACCAAGAGACCCAGTACTTC. The full variable domain, in which reference TRBV9 and TRBJ2-5 provide the parts outside the CDR3, is DSGVTQTPKHLITATGQRVTLRCSPRSGDLSVYWYQQSLDQGLQFLIQYYNGEERAKGNILERFSAQQFPDLHSELNLSSLELGDSALYFCASSPRNYQETQYFGPGTRLLVL.

This rearrangement joins TRBV11-2 to TRBJ1-1; no clear D gene. The ends were cut back, 1 base at V and 0 bases at J, with 9 bases in the middle. This CDR3 has 15 amino acids. CDR1 and CDR2 from the germline V gene are SGHAT and FQNNGV. As DNA, the CDR3 is TGTGCCAGCAGCTTAGTTGCGGGTTTGAACACTGAAGCTTTCTTT. Amino acid sequence: CASSLVAGLNTEAFF.